What follows describes a single T cell receptor (beta chain). What it binds is unknown. Looked up from germline, CDR1 is SNHLY and CDR2 is FYNNEI. Trimming removed 3 bases at V and 8 bases at J, with 19 bases between. CDR3 length: 16 residues. The source of the sample is a study of cytomegalovirus exposure and HLA in healthy donors. In the study overall: The Caucasian-associated ancestry cluster contained 81% of the 300 to 450 genotyped donors.

Study-wide findings and caveats: For most TCR beta V segments, an earlier analysis put the productive rate at about 87% or about 30% of the time. Researchers reported in a later analysis that a missense DCLRE1C variant was tied to TCR beta V- and J-gene trimming. Rarity characterized most TCR sequences, yet some public TCRs appeared in many donors.

Primers included in the PCR were 60 Vbeta and 13 Jbeta primers. TCRdb's table, derived via immunoSEQ multiplex PCR, lists solely in-frame clones and lacks some. The sample includes about 130,000 clones, approximately 87% seen only once; the top ten take 20%. The clonotype was recovered from a man between 18 and 29 years old in good health and CMV-seropositive. Sequenced material: PBMCs. The J gene is TRBJ1-4, the V gene TRBV2, with D possibly TRBD1 on 5 matching bases. For the CDR3, the DNA is TGTGCCAGCAGTGACAGGGAAGTGGGGCTGCAGGAAAAACTGTTTTTT. Encoded protein: CASSDREVGLQEKLFF.